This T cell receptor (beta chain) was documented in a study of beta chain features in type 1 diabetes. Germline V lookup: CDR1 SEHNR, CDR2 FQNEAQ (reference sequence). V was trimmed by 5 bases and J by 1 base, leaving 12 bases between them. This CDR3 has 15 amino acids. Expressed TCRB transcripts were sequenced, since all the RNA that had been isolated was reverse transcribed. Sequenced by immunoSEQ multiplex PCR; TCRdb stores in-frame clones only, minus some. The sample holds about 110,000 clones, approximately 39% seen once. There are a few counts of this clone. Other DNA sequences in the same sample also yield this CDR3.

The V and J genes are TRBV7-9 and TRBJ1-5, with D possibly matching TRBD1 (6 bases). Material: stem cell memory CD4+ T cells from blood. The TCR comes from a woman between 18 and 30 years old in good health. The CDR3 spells CASSTGGRSNQPQHF. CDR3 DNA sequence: TGTGCCAGCAGCACGGGGGGCAGGAGCAATCAGCCCCAGCATTTT. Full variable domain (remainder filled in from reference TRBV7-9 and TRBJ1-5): DTGVSQNPRHKITKRGQNVTFRCDPISEHNRLYWYRQTLGQGPEFLTYFQNEAQLEKSRLLSDRFSAERPKGSFSTLEIQRTEQGDSAMYLCASSTGGRSNQPQHFGDGTRLSIL.